This entry lists 22 T cell receptor beta chains sequenced from one sample in a study of T-cell reconstitution after alpha-beta-depleted transplantation in children. As it was prepared, the TCRbeta library received unique molecular identifiers. One entry per CDR3 protein, called by TCRdb with MiXCR from the PCR reads. The data hold 600,000 to 700,000 distinct CDR3 sequences, with around 13% observed a single time. The sample was PBMCs, taken before TCRalphabeta/CD19-depleted stem cell transplant. These receptors were collected from a girl between 2 and 10 years old with congenital amegakaryocytic thrombocytopenia, due to receive a stem cell transplant.

The chain is built from TRBV19 and TRBJ2-6; D is perhaps TRBD1 (6 bases). Germline V gene data show CDR1 as LNHDA and CDR2 as SQIVND (reference sequence). V lost 7 bases, J lost 2 bases, and 21 bases lay in between. The CDR3 totals 18 residues. The CDR3 here is CASTQIFLTGTGANVLTF. CDR3 sequence (DNA): TGTGCCAGTACCCAGATATTCTTGACAGGTACTGGGGCCAACGTCCTGACTTTC.

This clonotype showed up many times. This chain links TRBV5-1 with TRBJ2-7, with D possibly being TRBD2 (6 bases). The CDR3 is 14 amino acids. Looked up from germline, CDR1 is SGHRS and CDR2 is YFSETQ. Trimming took off 3 bases at V and 0 bases at J, with 10 bases between the two ends. CDR3 residues: CASSSGGGSYEQYF. In nucleotides, the CDR3 is TGCGCCAGCAGCTCCGGGGGAGGCTCCTACGAGCAGTACTTC.

This clonotype showed up many times. The chain is built from TRBV20-1 and TRBJ1-5, with D possibly matching TRBD1 (6 bases). V lost 3 bases and J lost 1, with 10 bases in between. There are 14 residues in the CDR3. Per germline, CDR1 DFQATT and CDR2 SNEGSKA (reference sequence). The DNA for the CDR3 is TGCAGTGCTAGTGGCGGGGGCAGCAATCAGCCCCAGCATTTT. As protein: CSASGGGSNQPQHF.

This clonotype was detected many times. The V and J genes are TRBV11-2 and TRBJ2-7, with 7 nucleotides matching TRBD1. Germline trimming cut 5 bases from V and 2 bases from J; bases unmatched to any gene: 6. The germline V gene encodes CDR1 SGHAT and CDR2 FQNNGV. The CDR3 consists of 14 residues. The DNA for the CDR3 is TGTGCCAGCAGCCTACAGGGGACCCCCTACGAGCAGTACTTC. It codes for CASSLQGTPYEQYF.

The chain uses TRBV4-1 and TRBJ1-2; 7 bases agree with TRBD1. CDR3 length: 17 residues. CDR1 is MGHRA, CDR2 YSYEKL, per germline. J gave up 2 bases and V 2 bases, and 11 bases lay outside the gene matches. CDR3 DNA: TGCGCCAGCAGCCAAACACCCTCACAGGGGACCAACTATGGCTACACCTTC. Translating it yields CASSQTPSQGTNYGYTF.

As concerns this clonotype: Being one base from a much bigger clone, this may be a read error. The chain combines TRBV29-1 with TRBJ2-3; TRBD2 might be the D (6 bases). CDR3 length: 14 residues. The V end lost 8 bases, the J end lost 1 base, and 16 bases lay between the germline ends. Germline assignment: CDR1 SQVTM and CDR2 ANQGSEA. CDR3 sequence reads: CSTKPGLGTDTQYF. Written as DNA, the CDR3 is TGCAGCACAAAGCCGGGACTCGGCACAGATACGCAGTATTTT.

The J gene is TRBJ2-2, the V gene TRBV7-9; 8 bases agree with TRBD1. Germline loops: CDR1 SEHNR, CDR2 FQNEAQ (reference sequence). The J segment lost 8 bases and the V segment lost 5 bases, leaving 16 bases of the junction unmatched. CDR3 length: 17 residues. CDR3 coding DNA: TGTGCCAGCAGCCCGAAGATAGGACAGGGCGACGCTGGGGAGCTGTTTTTT. This sequence encodes CASSPKIGQGDAGELFF.

This clonotype was counted at least ten times. J is TRBJ2-7 and V is TRBV6-1; D is unclear. Trimming removed 3 bases from V and 3 bases from J, with 15 bases in between. There are 15 residues in the CDR3. Germline CDR1 reads MNHNS; CDR2 reads SASEGT. As DNA, the CDR3 is TGTGCCAGCAGTGAGTATCAGAGCCCTTTCTACGAGCAGTACTTC. Its protein product is CASSEYQSPFYEQYF.

This clonotype has only one observation. This rearrangement joins TRBV7-9 to TRBJ1-1; no reliable D call. The length of the CDR3 is 14 residues. Trimming stripped 1 base from V and 5 bases from J, with 11 bases between. The germline V gene encodes CDR1 SEHNR and CDR2 FQNEAQ (reference sequence). The CDR3 sequence: CASSLVGRWTEAFF. CDR3 nucleotides: TGTGCCAGCAGCTTAGTGGGAAGATGGACTGAAGCTTTCTTT.

This clonotype was counted many times. The chain uses TRBV20-1 and TRBJ1-1, with unresolved D. Germline-derived CDR1 and CDR2 are DFQATT and SNEGSKA (reference sequence). The V end lost 3 bases, the J end lost 1 base, and 6 bases lay between the germline ends. CDR3 length: 12 amino acids. CDR3 DNA: TGCAGTGCTAGGGGCAAGAACACTGAAGCTTTCTTT. Its translation is CSARGKNTEAFF.

CDR3 in amino acids: CASSLDEVAGEADTQYF. CDR3 bases: TGTGCCAGCAGCTTAGACGAGGTAGCGGGAGAGGCAGATACGCAGTATTTT. The chain is built from TRBV7-6 and TRBJ2-3, with 9 bases fitting TRBD2. Trimming cost V 1 base and J 4 bases; bases outside gene matches: 9. CDR1 and CDR2 (germline): SGHVS, FNYEAQ. CDR3 length: 17 residues.

This clonotype occurred a few times. The rearrangement joins TRBV6-1 to TRBJ1-2; the D is unclear. Germline loops: CDR1 MNHNS, CDR2 SASEGT. This CDR3 has 14 residues. Between the trimmed V and J ends, which lost 4 bases and 4 bases, there was a span of 13 bases. The chain's CDR3 is CASSVERTIYGYTF. The CDR3 bases are TGTGCCAGCAGTGTAGAAAGGACCATCTATGGCTACACCTTC.

This clonotype was counted only a few times. The chain uses TRBV4-1 and TRBJ2-2; D gene uncertain. V was pared by 0 bases and J by 0 bases, with 8 bases between. The CDR3 loop spans 16 amino acids. The germline V gene has CDR1 MGHRA and CDR2 YSYEKL. As DNA, the CDR3 is TGCGCCAGCAGCCAAGAGGTAGATTCGAACACCGGGGAGCTGTTTTTT. Translated: CASSQEVDSNTGELFF.

The chain employs TRBV7-2 and TRBJ2-5; TRBD2 matches 8 bases. Germline loops: CDR1 SGHTA, CDR2 FQGNSA. After removal of 3 bases from V and 8 bases from J, the junction contained 11 bases not matched to a gene. The CDR3 covers 15 residues. The CDR3 region is CASSFSPGLGGTQYF. The CDR3 DNA sequence: TGTGCCAGCAGCTTTTCCCCGGGACTAGGTGGTACCCAGTACTTC.

This clonotype was counted a few times. V usage is TRBV7-9 and J usage is TRBJ2-1; 7 nucleotides agree with TRBD1. CDR3 length: 14 residues. Unmatched junction bases numbered 9, after V lost 5 bases and J lost 8 bases. The germline gives CDR1 SEHNR, CDR2 FQNEAQ (reference sequence). The CDR3 is CASSVMTGIDEQFF. The CDR3 DNA follows: TGTGCCAGCAGCGTCATGACAGGGATAGATGAGCAGTTCTTC.

The chain uses TRBV7-9 and TRBJ2-7; D perhaps matches TRBD2 (6 bases). V was shortened by 7 bases and J by 5 bases, with 12 bases between the two germline ends. The CDR3 extends over 12 amino acids. CDR1 is SEHNR and CDR2 is FQNEAQ in the germline V gene (reference sequence). The CDR3 reads CASITSGDEQYF. The CDR3 DNA reads as TGTGCCAGCATCACTTCGGGGGACGAGCAGTACTTC.

This clonotype was counted many times. This sequence joins TRBV10-3 and TRBJ2-2; weak D call: TRBD1 (7 bases). The CDR3 covers 15 residues. CDR1 is ENHRY and CDR2 is SYGVKD in the germline V gene. Trimming took off 2 bases at V and 4 bases at J, with 11 bases between the two ends. The DNA for the CDR3 is TGTGCCATCAGTGAGGGCCAGGGGGGCACCGGGGAGCTGTTTTTT. This translates into CAISEGQGGTGELFF.

There are many counts of this clonotype. This chain uses TRBV20-1 with TRBJ2-5, with D possibly matching TRBD1 (5 bases). Germline loops: CDR1 DFQATT, CDR2 SNEGSKA (reference sequence). Trimming took off 5 bases at V and 1 base at J, with 17 bases between the two ends. This CDR3 has 15 amino acids. CDR3 bases: TGCAGTGCTCCCCGGGCAGGGAATGTCCAAGAGACCCAGTACTTC. Translated, it gives CSAPRAGNVQETQYF.

This clonotype was detected only a few times. V usage is TRBV3-1 and J usage is TRBJ2-7; D is perhaps TRBD1 or TRBD2 (5 bases each). The CDR3 contains 11 residues. V lost 9 bases and J 5 bases, leaving 11 bases between the germline ends. The germline gives CDR1 LGHDT, CDR2 YNNKEL (reference sequence). CDR3 nucleotide sequence: TGTGCCAGTCGGATGGGGGACGAGCAGTACTTC. Protein product: CASRMGDEQYF.

The table lists this clonotype with a few counts. This sequence joins TRBV29-1 and TRBJ2-1; D is ambiguous. The CDR3 contains 14 residues. Germline CDR1 is SQVTM and CDR2 is ANQGSEA. Trimming pared 4 bases from V and 2 bases from J, leaving 12 bases between. This chain's CDR3 is CSVVTQKTYNEQFF. The CDR3 bases are TGCAGCGTTGTAACACAGAAGACCTACAATGAGCAGTTCTTC.

This clonotype was seen many times. The rearrangement uses TRBV5-1 and TRBJ2-3; 11 nucleotides agree with TRBD2. The CDR3 covers 17 residues. Germline loops: CDR1 SGHRS, CDR2 YFSETQ. V was clipped by 4 bases and J by 2 bases; unmatched bases: 9. The CDR3 protein is CASSTGGTSGFTDTQYF. CDR3 bases: TGCGCCAGCAGCACGGGGGGGACTAGCGGATTCACAGATACGCAGTATTTT. The whole variable domain, remainder taken from reference TRBV5-1 and TRBJ2-3, is KAGVTQTPRYLIKTRGQQVTLSCSPISGHRSVSWYQQTPGQGLQFLFEYFSETQRNKGNFPGRFSGRQFSNSRSEMNVSTLELGDSALYLCASSTGGTSGFTDTQYFGPGTRLTVL.

This sequence joins TRBV18 and TRBJ2-5; D possibly corresponds to TRBD1 (6 bases). Trimming took 4 bases from V and 1 from J, leaving 13 bases between them. In germline, CDR1 is KGHSH, CDR2 LQKENI. This CDR3 is 15 amino acids long. The CDR3 sequence: CASSHRQESQETQYF. CDR3 coding DNA: TGTGCCAGCTCACATCGACAGGAGTCCCAAGAGACCCAGTACTTC.